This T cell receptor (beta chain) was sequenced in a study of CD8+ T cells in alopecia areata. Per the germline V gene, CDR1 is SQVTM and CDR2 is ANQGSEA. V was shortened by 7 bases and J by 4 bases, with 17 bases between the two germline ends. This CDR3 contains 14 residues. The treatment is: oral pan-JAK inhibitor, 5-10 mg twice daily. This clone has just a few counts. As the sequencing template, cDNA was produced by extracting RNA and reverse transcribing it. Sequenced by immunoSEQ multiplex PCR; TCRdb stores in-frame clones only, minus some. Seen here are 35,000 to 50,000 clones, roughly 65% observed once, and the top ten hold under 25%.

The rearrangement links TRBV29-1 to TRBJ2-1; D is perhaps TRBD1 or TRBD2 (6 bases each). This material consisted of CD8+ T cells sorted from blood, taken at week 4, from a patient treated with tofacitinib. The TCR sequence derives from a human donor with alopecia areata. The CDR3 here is CSAPWGATYNEQFF. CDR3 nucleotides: TGCAGCGCTCCATGGGGGGCCACTTACAATGAGCAGTTCTTC.